This T cell receptor (beta chain) derives from a study of PD-1 blockade in classical Hodgkin lymphoma. The repertoire was sequenced with immunoSEQ multiplex PCR; TCRdb's copy has only in-frame clones and lacks some. The table records about 110,000 clones, 89% of them present only once. Patients all relapsed after autologous stem cell transplantation, and there was variation in brentuximab vedotin exposure. In regard to this clone: Its target is not known.

CDR3 length equals 15 residues. With 0 bases removed from V and 0 bases from J, the gap between germline ends came to 9 bases. The germline V gene has CDR1 SGHRS and CDR2 YFSETQ. Broader study findings: Complete responders showed a baseline diversity that resembled the diversity of newly diagnosed patients. Patients excluded were those beginning nivolumab under 1 year after ASCT.

Material: peripheral blood mononuclear cells (PBMCs), obtained before the second cycle of nivolumab. The clonotype comes from a human donor with classical Hodgkin lymphoma. V gene TRBV5-1 combines with J gene TRBJ1-1; tentative D call: TRBD1 (5 bases). The CDR3 here is CASSLGGTMNTEAFF. The CDR3 DNA reads TGCGCCAGCAGCTTGGGGGGGACGATGAACACTGAAGCTTTCTTT.